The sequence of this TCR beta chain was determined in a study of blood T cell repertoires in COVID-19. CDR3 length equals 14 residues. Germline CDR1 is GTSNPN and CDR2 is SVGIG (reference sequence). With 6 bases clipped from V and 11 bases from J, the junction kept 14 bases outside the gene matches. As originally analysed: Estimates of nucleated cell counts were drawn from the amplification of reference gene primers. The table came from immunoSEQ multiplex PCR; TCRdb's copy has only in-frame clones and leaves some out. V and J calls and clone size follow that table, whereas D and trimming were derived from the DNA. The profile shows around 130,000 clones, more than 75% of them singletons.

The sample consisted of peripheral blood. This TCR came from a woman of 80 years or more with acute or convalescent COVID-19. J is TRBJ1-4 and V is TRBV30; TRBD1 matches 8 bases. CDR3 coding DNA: TGTGCCTGCCTTGGGCGGGACAGGAAACAGAAACTGTTTTTT. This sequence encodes CACLGRDRKQKLFF.